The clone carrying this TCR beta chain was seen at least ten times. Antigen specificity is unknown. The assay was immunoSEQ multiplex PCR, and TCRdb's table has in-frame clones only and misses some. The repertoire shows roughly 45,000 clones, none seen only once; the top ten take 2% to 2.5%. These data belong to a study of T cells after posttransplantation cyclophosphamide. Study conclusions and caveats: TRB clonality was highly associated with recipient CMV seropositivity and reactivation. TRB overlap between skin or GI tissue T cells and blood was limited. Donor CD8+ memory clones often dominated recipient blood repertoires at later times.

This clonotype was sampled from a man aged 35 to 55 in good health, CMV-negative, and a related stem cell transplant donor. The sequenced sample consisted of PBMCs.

This CDR3 is CASSTHSGRKSTDTQYF. CDR3 bases: TGTGCCAGTAGTACCCATAGCGGGAGGAAAAGCACAGATACGCAGTATTTT. The chain couples TRBV19 to TRBJ2-3, with TRBD2 matching 10 bases. Trimming at V came to 4 bases and at J to 0 bases, leaving 7 bases not matched to a gene. CDR1 is LNHDA and CDR2 is SQIVND in the germline V gene (reference sequence). The CDR3 runs to 17 residues.